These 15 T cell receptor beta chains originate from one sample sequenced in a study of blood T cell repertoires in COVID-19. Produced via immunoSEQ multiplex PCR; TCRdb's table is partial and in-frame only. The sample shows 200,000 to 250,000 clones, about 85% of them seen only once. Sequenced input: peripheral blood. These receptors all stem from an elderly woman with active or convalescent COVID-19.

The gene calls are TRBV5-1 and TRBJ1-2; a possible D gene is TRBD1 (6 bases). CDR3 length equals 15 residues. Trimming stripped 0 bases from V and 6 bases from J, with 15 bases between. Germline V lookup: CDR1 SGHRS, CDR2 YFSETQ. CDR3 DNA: TGCGCCAGCAGCTTGGCCGGACAGAATACAAATGGCTACACCTTC. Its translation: CASSLAGQNTNGYTF.

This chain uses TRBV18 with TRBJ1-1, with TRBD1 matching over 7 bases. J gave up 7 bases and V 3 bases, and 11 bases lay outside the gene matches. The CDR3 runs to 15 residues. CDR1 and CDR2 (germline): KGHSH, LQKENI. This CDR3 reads CASSPMTGHGGEAFF. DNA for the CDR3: TGTGCCAGCTCACCCATGACAGGGCACGGGGGTGAAGCTTTCTTT.

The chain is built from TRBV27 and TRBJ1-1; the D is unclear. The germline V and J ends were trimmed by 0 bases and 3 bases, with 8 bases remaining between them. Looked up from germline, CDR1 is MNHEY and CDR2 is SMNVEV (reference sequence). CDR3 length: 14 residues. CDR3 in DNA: TGTGCCAGCAGTTTATCTCACGGGGACACTGAAGCTTTCTTT. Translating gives CASSLSHGDTEAFF.

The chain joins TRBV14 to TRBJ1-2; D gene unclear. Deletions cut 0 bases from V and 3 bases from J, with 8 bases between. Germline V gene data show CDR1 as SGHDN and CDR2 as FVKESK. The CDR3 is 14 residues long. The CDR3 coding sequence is TGTGCCAGCAGCCAAGATAACAGCTACTATGGCTACACCTTC. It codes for CASSQDNSYYGYTF.

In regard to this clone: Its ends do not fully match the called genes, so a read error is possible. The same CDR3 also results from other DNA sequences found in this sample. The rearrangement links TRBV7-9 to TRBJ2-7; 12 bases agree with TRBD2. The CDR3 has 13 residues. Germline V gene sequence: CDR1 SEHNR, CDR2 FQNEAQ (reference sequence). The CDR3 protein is CASSLAGGGEQYF. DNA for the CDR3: TGTGCCAGCAGCCTAGCGGGAGGGGGAGAGCAGTACTTC.

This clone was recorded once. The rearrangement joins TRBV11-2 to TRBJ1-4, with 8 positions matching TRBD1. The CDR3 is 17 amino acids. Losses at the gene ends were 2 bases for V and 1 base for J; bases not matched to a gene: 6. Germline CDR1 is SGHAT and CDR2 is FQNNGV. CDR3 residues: CASSLSSDRGTNEKLFF. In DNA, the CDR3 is TGTGCCAGCAGCTTATCATCCGACAGGGGAACTAATGAAAAACTGTTTTTT.

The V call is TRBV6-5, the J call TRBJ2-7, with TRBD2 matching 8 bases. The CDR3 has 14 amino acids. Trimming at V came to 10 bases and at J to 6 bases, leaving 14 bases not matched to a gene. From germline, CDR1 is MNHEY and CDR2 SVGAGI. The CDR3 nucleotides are TGTGCCACCCGAGGGTCTAGCGGGCTAGGCGAGCAGTACTTC. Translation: CATRGSSGLGEQYF.

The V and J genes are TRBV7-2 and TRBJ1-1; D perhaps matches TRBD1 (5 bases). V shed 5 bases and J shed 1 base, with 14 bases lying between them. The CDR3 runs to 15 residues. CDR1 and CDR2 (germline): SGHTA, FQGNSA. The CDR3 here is CASSVRWGQNTEAFF. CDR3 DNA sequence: TGTGCCAGCAGCGTCCGGTGGGGCCAGAACACTGAAGCTTTCTTT.

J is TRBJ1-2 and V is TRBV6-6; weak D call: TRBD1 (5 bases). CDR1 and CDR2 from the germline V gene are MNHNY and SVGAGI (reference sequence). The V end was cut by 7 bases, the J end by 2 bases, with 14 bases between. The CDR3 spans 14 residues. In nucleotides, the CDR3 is TGTGCCAGCAATCTGGGGGAGGGCAACTATGGCTACACCTTC. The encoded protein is CASNLGEGNYGYTF.

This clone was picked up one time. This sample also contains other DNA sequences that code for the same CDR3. The CDR3 is CASSPTANYGYTF. The CDR3 DNA reads as TGCGCCAGCAGCCCGACAGCTAACTATGGCTACACCTTC. The chain carries TRBV5-1 and TRBJ1-2; possible D gene TRBD1, 5 bases. V was pared by 4 bases and J by 0 bases, with 7 bases between. This CDR3 spans 13 amino acids. Per the germline V gene, CDR1 is SGHRS and CDR2 is YFSETQ.

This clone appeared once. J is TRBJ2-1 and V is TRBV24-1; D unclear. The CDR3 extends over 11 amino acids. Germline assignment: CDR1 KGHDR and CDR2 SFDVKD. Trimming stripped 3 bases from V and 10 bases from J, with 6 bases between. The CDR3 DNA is TGTGCCACCAGTGATAGAGAGGAGCAGTTCTTC. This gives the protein CATSDREEQFF.

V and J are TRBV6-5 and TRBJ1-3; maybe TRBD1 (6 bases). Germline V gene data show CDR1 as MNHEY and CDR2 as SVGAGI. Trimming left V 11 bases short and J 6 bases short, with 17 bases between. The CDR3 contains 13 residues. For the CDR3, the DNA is TGTGCCGCTCACGTCCCAGGGGAAAACACCATATATTTT. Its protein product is CAAHVPGENTIYF.

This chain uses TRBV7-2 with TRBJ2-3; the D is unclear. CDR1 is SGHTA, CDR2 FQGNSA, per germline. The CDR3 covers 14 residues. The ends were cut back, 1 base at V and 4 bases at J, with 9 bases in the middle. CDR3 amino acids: CASSLVAAADTQYF. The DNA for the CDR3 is TGTGCCAGCAGCTTAGTCGCGGCCGCAGATACGCAGTATTTT.

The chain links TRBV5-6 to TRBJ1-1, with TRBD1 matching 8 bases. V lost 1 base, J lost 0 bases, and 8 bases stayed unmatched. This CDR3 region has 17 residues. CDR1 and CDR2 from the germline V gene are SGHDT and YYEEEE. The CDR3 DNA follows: TGTGCCAGCAGCTTGCCCCGACAGGGGACATTGAACACTGAAGCTTTCTTT. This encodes CASSLPRQGTLNTEAFF.

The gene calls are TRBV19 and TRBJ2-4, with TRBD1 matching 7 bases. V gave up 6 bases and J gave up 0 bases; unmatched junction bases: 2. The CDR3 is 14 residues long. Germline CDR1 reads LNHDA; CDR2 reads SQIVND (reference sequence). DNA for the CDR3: TGTGCCAGTAGGGACAGGTTAGCCAAAAACATTCAGTACTTC. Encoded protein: CASRDRLAKNIQYF.